This note documents a single T cell receptor (beta chain) sequence. Antigen unknown. Only in-frame clones appear in the TCRdb table, and some are missing; sequencing was by immunoSEQ multiplex PCR. The sample carries about 49,000 clones, about 83% recorded once. Time point reported: baseline pretreatment blood. Treatment given: 15 Gy SBRT to primary tumor, nephrectomy 4 weeks later. Blood was sampled at baseline, 2 weeks and 4 weeks after SBRT. This entry comes from a study of radiation and T cells in renal cell carcinoma. Study as a whole: Nephrectomy followed 15 Gy stereotactic body radiation by 4 weeks. Study-wide points: Top tumor clonotypes rose in blood 2 weeks post-radiation, then contracted.

Germline V gene data show CDR1 as SGHTA and CDR2 as FQGTGA. The ends lost 5 bases at V and 0 bases at J; junction bases unmatched: 7. This CDR3 contains 16 residues. The receptor comes from a woman in her 70s with renal cell carcinoma. The material sequenced was blood, taken from a patient whose treatment included radiotherapy and nephrectomy. This chain connects TRBV7-3 to TRBJ2-3, with 8 bases identical to TRBD2. The CDR3 DNA reads as TGTGCCAGCAGCCCCACTAGCGGAGCTAGCACAGATACGCAGTATTTT. Protein: CASSPTSGASTDTQYF.